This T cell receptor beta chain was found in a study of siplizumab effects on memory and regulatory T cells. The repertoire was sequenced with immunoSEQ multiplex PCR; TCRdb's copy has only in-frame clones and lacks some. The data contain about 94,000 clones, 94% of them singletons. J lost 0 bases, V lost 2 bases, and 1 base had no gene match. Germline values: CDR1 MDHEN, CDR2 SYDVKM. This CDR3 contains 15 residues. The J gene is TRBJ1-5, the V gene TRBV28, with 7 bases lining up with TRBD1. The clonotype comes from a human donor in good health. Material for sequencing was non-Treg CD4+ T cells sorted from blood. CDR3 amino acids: CASSLRGHSNQPQHF. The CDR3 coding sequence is TGTGCCAGCAGTTTAAGGGGGCATAGCAATCAGCCCCAGCATTTT.